This T cell receptor beta chain was captured by sequencing in a study of cytomegalovirus exposure and HLA in healthy donors. Amplification used 60 Vbeta primers and 13 Jbeta primers. Using immunoSEQ multiplex PCR, the repertoire was profiled, and TCRdb retains in-frame clones only, with some absent. The sample records around 160,000 clones, 60% to 80% being singletons. Study-wide results and limits: Sequencing probably produced one cluster of sequence variants that were highly shared. It was reported that the classifier diagnosed cytomegalovirus status with high specificity and sensitivity in both the original and validation cohorts.

The CDR3 extends over 14 amino acids. Looked up from germline, CDR1 is ENHRY and CDR2 is SYGVKD. Trimming removed 4 bases from V and 11 bases from J, with 19 bases in between. For this clone: The antigen remains unidentified.

The receptor comes from a woman in her thirties or forties in good health and CMV-seropositive. The source material was PBMCs. The chain recombines TRBV10-3 with TRBJ2-3, with a possible D match to TRBD2 (6 bases). CDR3 sequence reads: CAISGSNGGNWQYF. In nucleotides, the CDR3 is TGTGCCATCAGTGGTTCCAACGGGGGAAATTGGCAGTATTTT.